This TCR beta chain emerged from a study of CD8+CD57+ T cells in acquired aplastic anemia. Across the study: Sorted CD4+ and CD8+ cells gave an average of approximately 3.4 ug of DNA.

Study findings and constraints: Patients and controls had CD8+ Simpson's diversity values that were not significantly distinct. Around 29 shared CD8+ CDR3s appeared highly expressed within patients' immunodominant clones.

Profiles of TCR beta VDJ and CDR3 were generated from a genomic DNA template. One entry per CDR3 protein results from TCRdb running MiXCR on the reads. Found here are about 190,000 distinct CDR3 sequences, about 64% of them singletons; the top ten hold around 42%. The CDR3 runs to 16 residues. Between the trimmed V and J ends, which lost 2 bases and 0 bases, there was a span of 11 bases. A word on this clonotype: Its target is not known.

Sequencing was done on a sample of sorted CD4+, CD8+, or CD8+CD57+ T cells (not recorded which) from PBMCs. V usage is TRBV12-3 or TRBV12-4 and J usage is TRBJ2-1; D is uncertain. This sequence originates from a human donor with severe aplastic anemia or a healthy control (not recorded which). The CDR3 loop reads CASSLPPASSYNEQFF. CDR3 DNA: TGTGCCAGCAGTTTACCGCCGGCGAGCTCCTACAATGAGCAGTTCTTC.